This T cell receptor beta chain was documented in a study of beta chain features in type 1 diabetes. Expressed TCRB transcripts were sequenced after all isolated RNA was converted to cDNA. This table comes from immunoSEQ multiplex PCR, and its TCRdb copy is limited to in-frame clones, with some not included. The repertoire holds 450,000 or so clones, with about an eighth as singletons. V was clipped by 2 bases and J by 3 bases, with 7 bases between them. The CDR3 contains 13 residues. Germline CDR1 reads SGHTA; CDR2 reads FQGNSA. Findings of the study overall: For TCRB rearrangement, an influence of HLA type remained unresolved here.

Via the markers CD45RO/CCR7/CD25/CD127/CD95/CD27, stem cell-like memory, regulatory, central memory and naive CD4+ cells were sorted. In regard to this clone: Its matching antigen is unknown.

Sequenced input: naive CD4+ T cells from blood. The chain has TRBV7-2 and TRBJ1-1; D is unresolved. This sequence originates from a woman between 18 and 29 years old in good health. The CDR3 coding sequence is TGTGCCAGCAGCTTATCTGTGGACACTGAAGCTTTCTTT. It is translated as CASSLSVDTEAFF.